This TCR beta chain emerged from a study of post-analysis software for immune sequencing data. About the study: In terms of disease course, relapsing-remitting, secondary progressive and progressive-relapsing multiple sclerosis were included. Study-level points and caveats: Included in a set of roughly five TRBV segments more frequent in patients than controls were TRBV5-6, TRBV5-1 and TRBV20-1.

Built from TCR beta cDNA, the libraries had unique molecular identifiers in them. T cells numbering about 0.9 to 11 million yielded a few hundred thousand cDNA molecules. A single record per CDR3 protein comes from TCRdb applying MiXCR to the PCR reads. The table has a few hundred thousand distinct CDR3 sequences, more than 30% seen once. About this clonotype itself: Its target is unknown.

Germline V gene lookup returns CDR1 MNHEY and CDR2 SMNVEV (reference sequence). This CDR3 comprises 16 residues. The sample taken for sequencing was blood. The rearrangement links TRBV27 to TRBJ2-5; TRBD1 matches at 8 bases. Judging by the DNA end, TRBJ2-7 fits better; the J call may be wrong. The origin of this receptor is a girl between 2 and 10 years old with multiple sclerosis. The CDR3 spells CASSLRGTGGCYEQYF. For the CDR3, the DNA is TGTGCCAGCAGTTTGAGGGGGACAGGTGGGTGCTACGAGCAGTACTTC.